This note documents a single T cell receptor (beta chain) sequence. The antigen this receptor binds is unknown. The input lacks base qualities; no much larger clone sits a single base away. The data were obtained in a study of tumor-infiltrating lymphocytes in localized non-small cell lung cancer (dated by TCRdb to the early 2020s). Regarding the study in general: The cohort included patients whose samples were collected after neoadjuvant chemotherapy, as well as both smokers and never-smokers and several histologies. Each patient contributed resected tumor tissue and uninvolved lung tissue from the same patient, described as non-adjacent to the tumor. TCR sequencing was one of several integrated assays, alongside flow cytometry, multiplex immunofluorescence, RNA-seq, exome sequencing and proteomics, applied to the same patients. In total, the ICON cohort consisted of more than 120 surgical patients with localized non-small cell lung cancer who had their tumors resected. A total of some 50 patients were included in the paired tumor versus uninvolved lung comparison of immunoSEQ T-cell fraction. Paper-wide results and their limitations: TCRbeta sequencing supported higher T cell infiltration in tumors than in uninvolved lung tissue, consistent with immunofluorescence CD3 counts. No association of tumor T-cell fraction from TCR sequencing with recurrence-free survival was found (p = 0.61). TCR-derived T-cell fraction did not differ between the flow cytometry-defined immunotypes IM1 (good prognosis) and IM2 (poor prognosis). Because assay coverage varied across patients depending on available tissue quantity, TCR sequencing was performed for only a subset of the cohort. Different pieces of the same tissue were used for different assays, so technical variation could not be separated from intratumor heterogeneity.

Enrollment in ICON was initiated in the first half of 2016, and the last patient was enrolled in 2018. Fresh tumor and matched uninvolved tissue for in-depth immune analyses, including TCR sequencing, were collected from a subcohort of approximately 82 patients. No cell sorting was done, and TCR sequencing was instead run on DNA isolated from bulk tissue. V was cut back by 10 bases and J by 5 bases, leaving a gap of 21 bases between them. The germline V gene supplies CDR1 SNHLY and CDR2 FYNNEI. Taken from cysteine to phenylalanine, the CDR3 has 14 residues. The sequence is cut down to CDR3 DNA, 42 bases in frame from base 1. TCR sequencing with the immunoSEQ assay provided the T-cell fraction in tumor and uninvolved lung tissue. The study's own analysis went as follows. To analyze survival, patients were divided into a high T-cell fraction group (upper tertile) and a low T-cell fraction group (lower two tertiles), and the two groups were compared using a log-rank test. A signed-rank test was used to test paired tumor versus uninvolved lung differences in T-cell fraction. This immuneACCESS table, as held by TCRdb, lists in-frame sequences with V and J called but not all clones. Of the missing ones, under half trace to an unresolved V gene in checked studies; the others have no known cause. From that table come the V and J calls and clone size; the DNA was used to work out D and trimming. The sample table records 12,000 or so clones; less than 90% of these occur just once. Roughly 8% of the sample is in the top ten clones.

The sequenced material came from lung tumor tissue. The receptor was derived from a human donor with non-small cell lung cancer. The V and J genes are TRBV2 and TRBJ2-7; possibly the D gene is TRBD1, per 5 matching bases. The CDR3 region: CAIFSGRVIDEQYF. The nucleotides are TGTGCCATCTTCTCGGGCAGGGTGATCGACGAGCAGTACTTC.